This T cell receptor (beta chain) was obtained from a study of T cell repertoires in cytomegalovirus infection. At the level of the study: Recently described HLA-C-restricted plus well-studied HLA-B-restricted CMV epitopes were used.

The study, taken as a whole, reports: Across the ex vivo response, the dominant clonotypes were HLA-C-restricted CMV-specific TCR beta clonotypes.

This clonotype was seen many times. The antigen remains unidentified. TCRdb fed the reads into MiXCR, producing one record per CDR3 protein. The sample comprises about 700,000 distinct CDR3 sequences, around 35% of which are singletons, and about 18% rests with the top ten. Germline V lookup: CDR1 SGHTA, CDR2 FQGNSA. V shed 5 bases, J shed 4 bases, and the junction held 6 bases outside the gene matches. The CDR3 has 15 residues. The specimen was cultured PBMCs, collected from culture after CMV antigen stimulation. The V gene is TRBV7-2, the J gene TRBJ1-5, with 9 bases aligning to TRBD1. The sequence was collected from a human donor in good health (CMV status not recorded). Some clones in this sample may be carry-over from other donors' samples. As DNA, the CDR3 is TGTGCCAGCAGCCTCAGGACAGGGGAAAATCAGCCCCAGCATTTT. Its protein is CASSLRTGENQPQHF.